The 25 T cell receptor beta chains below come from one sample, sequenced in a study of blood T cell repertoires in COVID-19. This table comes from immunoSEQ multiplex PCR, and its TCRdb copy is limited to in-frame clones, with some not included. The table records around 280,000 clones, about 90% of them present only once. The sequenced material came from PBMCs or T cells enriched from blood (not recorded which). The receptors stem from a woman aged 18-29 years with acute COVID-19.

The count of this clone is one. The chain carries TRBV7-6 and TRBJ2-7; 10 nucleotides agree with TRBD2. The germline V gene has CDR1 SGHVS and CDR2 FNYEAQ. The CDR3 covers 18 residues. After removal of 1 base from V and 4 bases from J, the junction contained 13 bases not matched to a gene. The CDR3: CASSLVLAGQPLSYEQYF. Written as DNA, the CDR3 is TGTGCCAGCAGCTTAGTACTAGCGGGACAGCCTCTATCTTACGAGCAGTACTTC.

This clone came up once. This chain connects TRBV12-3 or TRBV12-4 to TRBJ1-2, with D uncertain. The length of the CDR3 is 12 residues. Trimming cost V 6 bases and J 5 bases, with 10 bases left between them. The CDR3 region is CASRLWSYGYTF. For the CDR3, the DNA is TGTGCCAGCAGGTTGTGGAGTTATGGCTACACCTTC.

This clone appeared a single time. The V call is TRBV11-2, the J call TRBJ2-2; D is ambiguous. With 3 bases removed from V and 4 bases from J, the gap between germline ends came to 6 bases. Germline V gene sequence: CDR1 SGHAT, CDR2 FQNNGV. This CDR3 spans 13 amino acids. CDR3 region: CASSFLITGELFF. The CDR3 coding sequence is TGTGCCAGCAGCTTTCTAATCACCGGGGAGCTGTTTTTT.

Here the CDR3 reads CASSGTSGRRPQETQYF. CDR3 DNA sequence: TGTGCCAGCAGTGGGACTAGCGGGAGACGCCCCCAAGAGACCCAGTACTTC. V gene TRBV6-2 or TRBV6-3 combines with J gene TRBJ2-5; 14 bases line up with TRBD2. With 5 bases clipped from V and 1 base from J, the junction kept 6 bases outside the gene matches. Per germline, CDR1 MNHEY and CDR2 SVGEGT. The CDR3 has 17 residues.

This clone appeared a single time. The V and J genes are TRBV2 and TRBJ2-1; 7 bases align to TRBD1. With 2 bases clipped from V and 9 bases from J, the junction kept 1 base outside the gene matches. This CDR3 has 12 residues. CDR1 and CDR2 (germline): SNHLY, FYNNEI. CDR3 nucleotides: TGTGCCAGCAGTGAAAGGGGGCTTGAGCAGTTCTTC. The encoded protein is CASSERGLEQFF.

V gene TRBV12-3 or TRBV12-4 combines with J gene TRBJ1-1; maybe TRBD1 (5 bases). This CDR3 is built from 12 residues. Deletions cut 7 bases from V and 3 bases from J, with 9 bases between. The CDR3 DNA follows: TGTGCCAGCACTGGAGGGGACACTGAAGCTTTCTTT. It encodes CASTGGDTEAFF.

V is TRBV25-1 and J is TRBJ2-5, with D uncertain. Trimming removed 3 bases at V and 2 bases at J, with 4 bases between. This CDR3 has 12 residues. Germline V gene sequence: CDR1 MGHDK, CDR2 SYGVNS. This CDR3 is CASSDYQETQYF. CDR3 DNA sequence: TGTGCCAGCAGTGATTATCAAGAGACCCAGTACTTC. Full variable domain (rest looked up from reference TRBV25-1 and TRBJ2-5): EADIYQTPRYLVIGTGKKITLECSQTMGHDKMYWYQQDPGMELHLIHYSYGVNSTEKGDLSSESTVSRIRTEHFPLTLESARPSHTSQYLCASSDYQETQYFGPGTRLLVL.

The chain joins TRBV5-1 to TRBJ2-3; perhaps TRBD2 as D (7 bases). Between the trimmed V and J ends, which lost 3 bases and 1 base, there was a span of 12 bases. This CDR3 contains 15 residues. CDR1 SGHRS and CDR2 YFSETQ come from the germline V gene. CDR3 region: CASSSQGGGTDTQYF. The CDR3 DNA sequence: TGCGCCAGCAGCTCACAGGGAGGGGGCACAGATACGCAGTATTTT.

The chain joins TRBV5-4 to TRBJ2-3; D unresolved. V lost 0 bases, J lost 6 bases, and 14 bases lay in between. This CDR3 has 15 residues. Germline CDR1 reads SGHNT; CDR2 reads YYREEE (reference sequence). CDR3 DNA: TGTGCCAGCAGCTTGGATCAGATCCGTCTGGATACGCAGTATTTT. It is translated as CASSLDQIRLDTQYF.

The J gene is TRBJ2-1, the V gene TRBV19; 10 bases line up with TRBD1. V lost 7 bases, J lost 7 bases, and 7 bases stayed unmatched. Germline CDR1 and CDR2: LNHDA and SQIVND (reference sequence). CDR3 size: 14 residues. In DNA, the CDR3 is TGTGCCAGTAAGGGACAGGGGTCTCGAAATGAGCAGTTCTTC. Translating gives CASKGQGSRNEQFF.

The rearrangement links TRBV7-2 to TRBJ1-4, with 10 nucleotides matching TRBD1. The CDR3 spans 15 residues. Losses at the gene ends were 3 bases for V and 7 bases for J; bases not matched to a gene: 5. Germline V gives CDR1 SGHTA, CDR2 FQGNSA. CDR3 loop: CASSFSGTGAEKLFF. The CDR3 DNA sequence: TGTGCCAGCAGCTTCTCCGGGACAGGGGCTGAAAAACTGTTTTTT. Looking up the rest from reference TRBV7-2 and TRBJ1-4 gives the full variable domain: GAGVSQSPSNKVTEKGKDVELRCDPISGHTALYWYRQSLGQGLEFLIYFQGNSAPDKSGLPSDRFSAERTGGSVSTLTIQRTQQEDSAVYLCASSFSGTGAEKLFFGSGTQLSVL.

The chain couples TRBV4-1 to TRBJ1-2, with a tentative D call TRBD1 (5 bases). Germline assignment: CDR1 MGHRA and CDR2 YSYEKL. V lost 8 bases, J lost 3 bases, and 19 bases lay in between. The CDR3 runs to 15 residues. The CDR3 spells CASARGGERDYGYTF. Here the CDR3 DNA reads TGCGCCAGCGCCCGCGGAGGGGAGAGGGACTATGGCTACACCTTC.

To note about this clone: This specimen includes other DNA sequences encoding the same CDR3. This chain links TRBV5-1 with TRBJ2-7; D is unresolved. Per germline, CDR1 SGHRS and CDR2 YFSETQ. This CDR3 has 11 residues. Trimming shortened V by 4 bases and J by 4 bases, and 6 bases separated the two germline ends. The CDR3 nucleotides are TGCGCCAGCAGCCTCTATTACGAGCAGTACTTC. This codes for CASSLYYEQYF.

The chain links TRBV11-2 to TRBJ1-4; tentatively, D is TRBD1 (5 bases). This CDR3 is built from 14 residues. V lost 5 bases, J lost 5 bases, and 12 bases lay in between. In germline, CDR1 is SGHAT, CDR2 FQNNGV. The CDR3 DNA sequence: TGTGCCAGCAGCCTGCAGGGTTACAATGAAAAACTGTTTTTT. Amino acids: CASSLQGYNEKLFF. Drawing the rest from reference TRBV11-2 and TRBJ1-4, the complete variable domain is EAGVAQSPRYKIIEKRQSVAFWCNPISGHATLYWYQQILGQGPKLLIQFQNNGVVDDSQLPKDRFSAERLKGVDSTLKIQPAKLEDSAVYLCASSLQGYNEKLFFGSGTQLSVL.

As DNA, the CDR3 is TGTGCCAGCAGCGTAGCTACAGGAGAAGGAACGCGTGGCACTGAAGCTTTCTTT. This codes for CASSVATGEGTRGTEAFF. The chain is built from TRBV9 and TRBJ1-1; maybe TRBD1 (5 bases). With 0 bases removed from V and 4 bases from J, the gap between germline ends came to 22 bases. Germline V gene sequence: CDR1 SGDLS, CDR2 YYNGEE. CDR3 length: 18 amino acids.

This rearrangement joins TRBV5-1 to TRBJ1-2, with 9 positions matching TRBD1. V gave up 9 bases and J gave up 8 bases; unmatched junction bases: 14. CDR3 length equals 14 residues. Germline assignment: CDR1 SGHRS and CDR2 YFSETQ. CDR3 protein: CATTAIQGAEGYTF. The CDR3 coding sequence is TGCGCCACGACAGCGATACAGGGGGCAGAGGGCTACACCTTC.

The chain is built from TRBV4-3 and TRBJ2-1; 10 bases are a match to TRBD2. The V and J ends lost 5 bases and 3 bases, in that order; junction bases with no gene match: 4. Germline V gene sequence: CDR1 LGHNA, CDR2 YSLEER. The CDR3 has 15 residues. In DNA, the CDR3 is TGCGCCAGCAGCGCGGGACTAGCGCTCTACAATGAGCAGTTCTTC. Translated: CASSAGLALYNEQFF.

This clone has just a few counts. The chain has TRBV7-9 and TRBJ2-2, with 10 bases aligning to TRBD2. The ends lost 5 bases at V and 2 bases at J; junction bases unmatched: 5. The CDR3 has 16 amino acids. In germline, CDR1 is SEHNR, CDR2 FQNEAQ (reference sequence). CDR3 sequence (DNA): TGTGCCAGCAGCCCAGGACTAGCGGTTAACACCGGGGAGCTGTTTTTT. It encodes CASSPGLAVNTGELFF.

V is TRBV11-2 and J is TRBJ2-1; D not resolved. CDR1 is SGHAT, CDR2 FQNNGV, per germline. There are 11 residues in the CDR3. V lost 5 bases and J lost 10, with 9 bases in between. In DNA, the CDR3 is TGTGCCAGCAGCAAACAGTGGGAGCAGTTCTTC. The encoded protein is CASSKQWEQFF.

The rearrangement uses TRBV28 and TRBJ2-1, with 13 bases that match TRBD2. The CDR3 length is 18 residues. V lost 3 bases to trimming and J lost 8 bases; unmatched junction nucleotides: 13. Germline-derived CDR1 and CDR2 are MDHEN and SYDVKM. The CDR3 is CASSFQITGLAGRDEQFF. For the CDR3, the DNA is TGTGCCAGCAGTTTCCAAATCACGGGACTAGCGGGAAGGGATGAGCAGTTCTTC.

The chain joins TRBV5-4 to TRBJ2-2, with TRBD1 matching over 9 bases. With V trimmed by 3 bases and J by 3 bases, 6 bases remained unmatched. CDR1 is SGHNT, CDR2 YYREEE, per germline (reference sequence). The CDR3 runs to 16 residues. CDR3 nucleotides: TGTGCCAGCAGCTCCAGACAGGGGGTAGACACCGGGGAGCTGTTTTTT. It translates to CASSSRQGVDTGELFF.

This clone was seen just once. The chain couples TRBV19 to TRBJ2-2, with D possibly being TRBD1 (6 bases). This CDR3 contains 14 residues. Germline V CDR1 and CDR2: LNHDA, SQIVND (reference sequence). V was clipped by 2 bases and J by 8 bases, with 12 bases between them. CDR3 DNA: TGTGCCAGTAGTATATTGAGGGGGTCAGGGGAGCTGTTTTTT. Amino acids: CASSILRGSGELFF.

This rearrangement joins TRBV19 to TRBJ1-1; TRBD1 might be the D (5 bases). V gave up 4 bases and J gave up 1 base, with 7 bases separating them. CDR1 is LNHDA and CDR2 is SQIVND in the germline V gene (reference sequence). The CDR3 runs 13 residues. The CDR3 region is CASSNGQNTEAFF. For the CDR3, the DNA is TGTGCCAGTAGTAATGGACAGAACACTGAAGCTTTCTTT.

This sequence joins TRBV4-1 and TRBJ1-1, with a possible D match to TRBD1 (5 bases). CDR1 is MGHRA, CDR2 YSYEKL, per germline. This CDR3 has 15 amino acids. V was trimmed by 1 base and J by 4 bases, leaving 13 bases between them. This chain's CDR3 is CASSQVLLGATEAFF. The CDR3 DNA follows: TGCGCCAGCAGCCAAGTATTGCTAGGGGCCACTGAAGCTTTCTTT.

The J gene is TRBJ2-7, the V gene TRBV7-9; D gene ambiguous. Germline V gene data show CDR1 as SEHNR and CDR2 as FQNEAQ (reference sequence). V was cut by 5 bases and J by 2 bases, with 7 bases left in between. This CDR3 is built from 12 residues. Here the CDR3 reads CASSPETYEQYF. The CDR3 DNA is TGTGCCAGCAGCCCAGAAACCTACGAGCAGTACTTC. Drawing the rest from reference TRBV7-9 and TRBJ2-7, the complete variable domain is DTGVSQNPRHKITKRGQNVTFRCDPISEHNRLYWYRQTLGQGPEFLTYFQNEAQLEKSRLLSDRFSAERPKGSFSTLEIQRTEQGDSAMYLCASSPETYEQYFGPGTRLTVT.